The rows below give T cell receptor beta chains drawn from one sample of a study of post-analysis software for immune sequencing data. TCRdb re-analysed the PCR reads in MiXCR, keeping a single row per CDR3 protein. The sample carries roughly 870,000 distinct CDR3 sequences, approximately 53% recorded once. Material: blood. The source of these receptors is a girl under 18 with multiple sclerosis. The CDR3 runs from the conserved cysteine through the conserved F or W. The D gene is left open where the match is weak. Part of the rows lack a size; the others show once, few, many or a class for expanded clones.

j_gene	abundance	v_gene	d_gene	CDR3aa	CDR3nt
TRBJ2-2	-	TRBV7-8	TRBD1	CASRLLLQGARELFF	TGTGCCAGCAGACTCCTCTTACAGGGGGCGCGGGAGCTGTTTTTT
TRBJ1-2	-	TRBV7-9	-	CASSLAVAGYGYTF	TGTGCCAGCAGCTTAGCGGTAGCAGGGTATGGCTACACCTTC
TRBJ2-7	-	TRBV20-1	-	CSARGPRRDEQYF	TGCAGTGCTAGGGGTCCGCGGAGGGACGAGCAGTACTTC
TRBJ2-3	-	TRBV12-3/TRBV12-4	-	CASSMSTDAQYF	TGTGCCAGCAGTATGAGCACAGATGCGCAGTATTTT
TRBJ1-5	-	TRBV4-1	-	CASSQDWTTYSNQPQHF	TGCGCCAGCAGCCAAGATTGGACAACCTATAGCAATCAGCCCCAGCATTTT
TRBJ2-1	-	TRBV2	TRBD2	CASGREGNYNEQFF	TGTGCCAGCGGGAGGGAGGGGAACTACAATGAGCAGTTCTTC
TRBJ1-2	-	TRBV7-8	TRBD1	CASSIRTGGIYGYTF	TGTGCCAGCAGCATCAGGACAGGGGGGATCTATGGCTACACCTTC
TRBJ1-2	-	TRBV5-1	TRBD1	CASSLESPGGYGYTF	TGCGCCAGCAGCTTGGAGTCCCCAGGGGGCTATGGCTACACCTTC
TRBJ2-1	-	TRBV5-1	TRBD2	CASSLGLAGQRMNEQFF	TGCGCCAGCAGCTTAGGACTAGCGGGGCAACGGATGAATGAGCAGTTCTTC
TRBJ2-3	-	TRBV11-1	-	CASSPKERVSTDTQYF	TGTGCCAGCAGCCCAAAGGAGCGCGTCAGCACAGATACGCAGTATTTT
TRBJ2-7	-	TRBV5-1	-	CASSPFSGGGRSYEQYF	TGCGCCAGCAGCCCCTTCTCGGGGGGCGGCCGCTCCTACGAGCAGTACTTC
TRBJ1-1	-	TRBV4-1	-	CASSQVGGKRAEAFF	TGCGCCAGCAGCCAAGTTGGGGGCAAAAGGGCTGAAGCTTTCTTT
TRBJ2-7	-	TRBV5-5	-	CASSLDVVQGSSYEQYF	TGTGCCAGCAGCTTGGATGTTGTACAGGGTAGCTCCTACGAGCAGTACTTC
TRBJ2-1	few	TRBV29-1	TRBD2	CSVRLAGYNEQFF	TGCAGCGTTAGACTAGCGGGATACAATGAGCAGTTCTTC
TRBJ2-1	few	TRBV20-1	TRBD2	CSAALTSGSYNEQFF	TGCAGTGCTGCCCTGACTAGCGGCTCCTACAATGAGCAGTTCTTC
TRBJ2-1	-	TRBV27	TRBD2	CASSLLASGRSYEQFF	TGTGCCAGCAGTTTACTTGCTAGCGGGAGGTCCTATGAGCAGTTCTTC
TRBJ1-2	-	TRBV12-3/TRBV12-4	-	CASNRGAGYTF	TGTGCCAGTAATAGGGGGGCTGGCTACACCTTC
TRBJ2-7	-	TRBV20-1	TRBD2	CSARDGVGGGYEQYF	TGCAGTGCTAGAGATGGGGTCGGGGGGGGCTACGAGCAGTACTTC
TRBJ2-4	few	TRBV6-5	-	CASRPPGHGSREQYF	TGTGCCAGCAGACCCCCCGGACACGGATCGAGGGAGCAGTACTTC
TRBJ1-2	-	TRBV5-1	-	CASSFGTYGYTF	TGCGCCAGCAGCTTCGGGACCTATGGCTACACCTTC
TRBJ2-7	few	TRBV7-3	-	CASSSQAGSAYEQYF	TGTGCCAGCAGCTCCCAGGCAGGGTCCGCCTACGAGCAGTACTTC
TRBJ2-3	-	TRBV4-1	TRBD2	CASSWGLSDTQYF	TGCGCCAGCAGCTGGGGACTATCGGATACGCAGTATTTT
TRBJ1-1	-	TRBV5-1	-	CASSLGVRETEAFF	TGCGCCAGCAGCTTGGGCGTCAGGGAAACTGAAGCTTTCTTT
TRBJ2-3	-	TRBV20-1	-	CSARVFGSTDTQYF	TGCAGTGCTAGAGTGTTCGGCAGCACAGATACGCAGTATTTT
TRBJ2-7	-	TRBV6-6	TRBD2	CAGTSAAGNRYEQYF	TGTGCCGGCACCTCCGCAGCGGGAAATCGTTACGAGCAGTACTTC
TRBJ2-3	-	TRBV9	-	CASSVEGGQDAQYF	TGTGCCAGCAGCGTAGAGGGGGGCCAAGATGCGCAGTATTTT
TRBJ2-1	once	TRBV20-1	TRBD2	CSARTISGLASHNEQFF	TGCAGTGCTAGAACCATCTCGGGACTAGCATCCCACAATGAGCAGTTCTTC
TRBJ2-5	-	TRBV2	-	CASEVQETQYF	TGTGCCAGCGAGGTCCAAGAGACCCAGTACTTC
TRBJ2-7	few	TRBV20-1	-	CSGALDYEQYF	TGCAGTGGGGCCTTGGACTACGAGCAGTACTTC
TRBJ2-1	-	TRBV5-6	-	CASTTSRVRNNEQFF	TGTGCCAGCACCACTTCCAGGGTTCGCAACAATGAGCAGTTCTTC
TRBJ1-1	-	TRBV29-1	-	CSVRIENTEAFF	TGCAGCGTTCGAATAGAGAACACTGAAGCTTTCTTT
TRBJ2-7	few	TRBV5-1	-	CASSIQGTYEQYF	TGCGCCAGCAGCATACAAGGTACCTACGAGCAGTACTTC
TRBJ2-6	-	TRBV5-5	-	CASSPRISAGANVLTF	TGTGCCAGCAGCCCGCGGATAAGCGCGGGGGCCAACGTCCTGACTTTC
TRBJ1-1	-	TRBV4-1	-	CASRAQGPLRTEAFF	TGCGCCAGCAGGGCGCAGGGGCCATTGAGGACTGAAGCTTTCTTT
TRBJ2-5	-	TRBV9	-	CASSVTGETQYF	TGTGCCAGCAGCGTAACGGGAGAGACCCAGTACTTC
TRBJ1-1	-	TRBV10-3	-	CAISGGGLNTEAFF	TGTGCCATCAGTGGTGGAGGGTTGAACACTGAAGCTTTCTTT
TRBJ2-7	few	TRBV3-1	-	CASGTGLGGHEQYF	TGTGCCAGCGGAACGGGACTTGGAGGACACGAGCAGTACTTC
TRBJ1-2	-	TRBV25-1	-	CASSDPGKGHGYTF	TGTGCCAGCAGTGACCCCGGGAAGGGTCATGGCTACACCTTC
TRBJ2-4	few	TRBV12-3/TRBV12-4	TRBD1	CASSLTGSKNIQYF	TGTGCCAGCAGTCTGACAGGGTCCAAAAACATTCAGTACTTC
TRBJ1-5	-	TRBV3-1	-	CASSQDGFTYQPQHF	TGTGCCAGCAGCCAAGATGGGTTCACCTATCAGCCCCAGCATTTT
TRBJ2-5	-	TRBV5-1	TRBD2	CASSIFSGMGSNQETQYF	TGCGCCAGCAGCATATTTAGCGGGATGGGGTCGAACCAAGAGACCCAGTACTTC
TRBJ2-7	-	TRBV21-1	-	CASSECGRYAMGRSRDYEQYF	TGTGCCAGCAGCGAATGTGGCAGATATGCCATGGGCAGGAGTAGGGACTACGAGCAGTACTTC
TRBJ2-7	-	TRBV4-1	-	CASSQPPRDEQYF	TGCGCCAGCAGCCAACCCCCCAGGGACGAGCAGTACTTC
TRBJ2-7	-	TRBV24-1	TRBD2	CATNLTSGSSYEQYF	TGTGCCACCAACCTGACTAGCGGAAGCTCCTACGAGCAGTACTTC
TRBJ1-6	few	TRBV28	-	CASSLIRYGLSPLHF	TGTGCCAGCAGTTTAATCCGCTATGGTCTCTCACCCCTCCACTTT
TRBJ2-7	few	TRBV27	-	CASSHAGIYYEQYF	TGTGCCAGCAGTCATGCAGGGATTTACTACGAGCAGTACTTC